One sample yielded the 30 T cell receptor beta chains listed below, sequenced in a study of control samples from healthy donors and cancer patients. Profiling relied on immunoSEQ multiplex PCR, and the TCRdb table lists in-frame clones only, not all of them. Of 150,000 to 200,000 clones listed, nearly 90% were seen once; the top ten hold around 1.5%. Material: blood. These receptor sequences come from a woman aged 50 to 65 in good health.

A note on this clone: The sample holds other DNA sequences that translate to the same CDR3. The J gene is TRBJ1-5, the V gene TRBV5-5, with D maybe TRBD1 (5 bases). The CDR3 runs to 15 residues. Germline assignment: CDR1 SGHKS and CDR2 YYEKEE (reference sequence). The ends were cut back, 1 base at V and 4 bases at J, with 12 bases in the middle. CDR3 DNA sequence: TGTGCCAGCAGCTTGCCAGAGGGGCCAAATCAGCCCCAGCATTTT. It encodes CASSLPEGPNQPQHF.

CDR3 sequence (DNA): TGTGCCAGCAGCCCTGGGGGGGCCCAAGAGACCCAGTACTTC. This codes for CASSPGGAQETQYF. V is TRBV11-3 and J is TRBJ2-5, with D perhaps TRBD2 (7 bases). The V gene lost 5 bases and the J gene lost 1 base, with 11 bases spanning the gap. The germline V gene has CDR1 SGHNT and CDR2 YENEEA. The CDR3 sequence is 14 residues long.

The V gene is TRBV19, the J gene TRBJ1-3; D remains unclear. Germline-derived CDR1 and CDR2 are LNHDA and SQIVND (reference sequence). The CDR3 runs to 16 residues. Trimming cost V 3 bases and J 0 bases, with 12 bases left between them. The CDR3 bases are TGTGCCAGTAGTATTAGCGCAAGTCACTCTGGAAACACCATATATTTT. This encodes CASSISASHSGNTIYF.

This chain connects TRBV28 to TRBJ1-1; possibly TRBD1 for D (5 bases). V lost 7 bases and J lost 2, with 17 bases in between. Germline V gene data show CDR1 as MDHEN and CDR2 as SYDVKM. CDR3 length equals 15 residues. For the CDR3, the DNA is TGTGCCAGCACCCAAATAACAGGCAGTAACACTGAAGCTTTCTTT. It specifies CASTQITGSNTEAFF.

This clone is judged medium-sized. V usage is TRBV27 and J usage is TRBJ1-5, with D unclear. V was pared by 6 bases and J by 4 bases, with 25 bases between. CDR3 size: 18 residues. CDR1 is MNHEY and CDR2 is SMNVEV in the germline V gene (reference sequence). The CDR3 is CASSTLVGPGVRNQPQHF. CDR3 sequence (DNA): TGTGCCAGCAGCACCCTCGTAGGGCCGGGCGTGAGGAATCAGCCCCAGCATTTT.

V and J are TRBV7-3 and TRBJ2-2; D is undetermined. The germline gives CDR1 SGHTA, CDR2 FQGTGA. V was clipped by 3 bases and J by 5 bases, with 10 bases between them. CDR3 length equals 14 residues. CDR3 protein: CASSFGIGTGELFF. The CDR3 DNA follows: TGTGCCAGCAGCTTTGGTATAGGGACCGGGGAGCTGTTTTTT.

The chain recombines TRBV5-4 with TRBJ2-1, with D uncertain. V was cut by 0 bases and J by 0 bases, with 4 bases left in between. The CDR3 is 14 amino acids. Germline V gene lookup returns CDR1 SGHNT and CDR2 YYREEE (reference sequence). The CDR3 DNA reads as TGTGCCAGCAGCTTGGGGGGCTCCTACAATGAGCAGTTCTTC. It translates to CASSLGGSYNEQFF.

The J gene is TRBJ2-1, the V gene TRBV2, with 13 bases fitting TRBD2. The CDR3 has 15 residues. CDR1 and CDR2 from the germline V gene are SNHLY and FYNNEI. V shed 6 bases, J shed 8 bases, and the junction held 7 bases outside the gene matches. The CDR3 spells CASRGGLAGVHEQFF. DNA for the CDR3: TGTGCCAGCAGAGGTGGACTAGCGGGGGTACATGAGCAGTTCTTC. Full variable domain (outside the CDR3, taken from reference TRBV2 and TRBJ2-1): EPEVTQTPSHQVTQMGQEVILRCVPISNHLYFYWYRQILGQKVEFLVSFYNNEISEKSEIFDDQFSVERPDGSNFTLKIRSTKLEDSAMYFCASRGGLAGVHEQFFGPGTRLTVL.

The CDR3 DNA is TGTGCCAGCAGCAAGGGCCGCGGCTTAGGAGAAAAACTGTTTTTT. Amino acids: CASSKGRGLGEKLFF. The V gene is TRBV27, the J gene TRBJ1-4; no clear D gene. Germline V CDR1 and CDR2: MNHEY, SMNVEV (reference sequence). This CDR3 is 15 amino acids long. V lost 6 bases to trimming and J lost 8 bases, with 19 bases between them. Supplemented by reference TRBV27 and TRBJ1-4, the full variable domain reads EAQVTQNPRYLITVTGKKLTVTCSQNMNHEYMSWYRQDPGLGLRQIYYSMNVEVTDKGDVPEGYKVSRKEKRNFPLILESPSPNQTSLYFCASSKGRGLGEKLFFGSGTQLSVL.

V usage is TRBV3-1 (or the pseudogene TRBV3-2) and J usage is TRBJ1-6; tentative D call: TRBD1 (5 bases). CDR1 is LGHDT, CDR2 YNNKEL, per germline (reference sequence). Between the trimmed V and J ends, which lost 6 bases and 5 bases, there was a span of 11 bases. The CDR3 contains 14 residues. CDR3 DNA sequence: TGTGCCAGCAGACAGGCAGGGAATAATTCACCCCTCCACTTT. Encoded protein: CASRQAGNNSPLHF.

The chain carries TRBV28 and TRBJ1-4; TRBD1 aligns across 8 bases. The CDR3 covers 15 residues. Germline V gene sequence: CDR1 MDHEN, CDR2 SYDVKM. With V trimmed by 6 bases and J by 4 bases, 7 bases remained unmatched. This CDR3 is CASSWQGASNEKLFF. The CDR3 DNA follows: TGTGCCAGCAGCTGGCAGGGGGCCAGTAATGAAAAACTGTTTTTT.

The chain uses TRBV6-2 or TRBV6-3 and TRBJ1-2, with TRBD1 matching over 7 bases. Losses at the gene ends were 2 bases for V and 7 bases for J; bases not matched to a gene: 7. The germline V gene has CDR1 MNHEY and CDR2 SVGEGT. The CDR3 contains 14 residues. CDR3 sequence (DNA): TGTGCCAGCAGTTACGGACAGGCGGTGGCTGGCTACACCTTC. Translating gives CASSYGQAVAGYTF.

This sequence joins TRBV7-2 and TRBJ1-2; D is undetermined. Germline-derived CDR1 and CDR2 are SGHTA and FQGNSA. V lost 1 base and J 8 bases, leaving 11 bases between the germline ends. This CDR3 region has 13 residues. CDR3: CASSLVAVGGYTF. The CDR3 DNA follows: TGTGCCAGCAGCTTAGTGGCGGTGGGGGGCTACACCTTC.

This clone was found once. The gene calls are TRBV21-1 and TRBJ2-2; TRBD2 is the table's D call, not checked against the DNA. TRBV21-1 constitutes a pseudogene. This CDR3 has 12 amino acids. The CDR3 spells CARPLRAGELFF. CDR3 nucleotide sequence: TGTGCCAGACCCCTCCGAGCCGGGGAGCTGTTTTTT.

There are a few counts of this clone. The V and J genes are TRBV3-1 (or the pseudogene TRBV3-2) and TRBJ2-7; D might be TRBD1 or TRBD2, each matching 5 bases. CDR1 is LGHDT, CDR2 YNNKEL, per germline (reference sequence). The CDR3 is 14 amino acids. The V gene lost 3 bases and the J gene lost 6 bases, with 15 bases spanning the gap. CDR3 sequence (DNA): TGTGCCAGCAGCCAGGGGGTTCCCCTCGGCGAGCAGTACTTC. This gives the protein CASSQGVPLGEQYF.

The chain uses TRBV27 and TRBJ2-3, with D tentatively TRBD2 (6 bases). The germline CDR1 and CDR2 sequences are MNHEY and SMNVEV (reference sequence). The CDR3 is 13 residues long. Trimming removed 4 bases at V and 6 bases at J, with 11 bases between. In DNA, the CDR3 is TGTGCCAGCAGTTACGGGGGACCTGATACGCAGTATTTT. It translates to CASSYGGPDTQYF.

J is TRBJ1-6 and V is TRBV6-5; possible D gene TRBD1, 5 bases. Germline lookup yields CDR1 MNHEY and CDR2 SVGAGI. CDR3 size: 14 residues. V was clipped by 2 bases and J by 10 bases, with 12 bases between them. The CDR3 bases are TGTGCCAGCAGTTACCGGCAGGGCGAATCACCCCTCCACTTT. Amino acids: CASSYRQGESPLHF.

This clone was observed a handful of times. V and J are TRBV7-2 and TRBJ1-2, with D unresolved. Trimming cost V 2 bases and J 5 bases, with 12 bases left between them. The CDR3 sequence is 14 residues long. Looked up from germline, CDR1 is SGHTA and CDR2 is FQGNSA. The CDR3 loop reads CASSLSPGRYGYTF. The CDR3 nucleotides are TGTGCCAGCAGCTTAAGTCCCGGACGGTATGGCTACACCTTC.

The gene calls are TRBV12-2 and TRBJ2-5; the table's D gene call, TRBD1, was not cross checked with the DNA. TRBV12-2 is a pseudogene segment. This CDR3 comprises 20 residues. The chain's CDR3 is CASRLTIQHTPGQGYETQYF. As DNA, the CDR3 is TGTGCAAGTCGCTTAACGATCCAACATACTCCGGGACAGGGTTATGAGACCCAGTACTTC.

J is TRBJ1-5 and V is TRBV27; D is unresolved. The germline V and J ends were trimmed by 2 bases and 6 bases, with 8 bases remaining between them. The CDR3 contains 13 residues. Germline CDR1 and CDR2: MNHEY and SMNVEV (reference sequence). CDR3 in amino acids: CASSLGVFQPQHF. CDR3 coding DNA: TGTGCCAGCAGTTTAGGGGTTTTTCAGCCCCAGCATTTT.

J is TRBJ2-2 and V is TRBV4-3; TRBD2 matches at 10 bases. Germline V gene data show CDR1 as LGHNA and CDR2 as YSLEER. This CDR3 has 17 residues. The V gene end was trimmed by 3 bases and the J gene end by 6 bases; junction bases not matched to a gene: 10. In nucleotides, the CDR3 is TGCGCCAGCAGCCAGAGGAAGGCTAGCGGGAGTCCCGGGGAGCTGTTTTTT. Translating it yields CASSQRKASGSPGELFF.

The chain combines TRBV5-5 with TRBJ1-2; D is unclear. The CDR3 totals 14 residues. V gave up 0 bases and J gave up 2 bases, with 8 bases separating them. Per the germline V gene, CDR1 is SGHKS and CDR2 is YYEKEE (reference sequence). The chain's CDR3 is CASSLGILNYGYTF. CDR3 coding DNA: TGTGCCAGCAGCTTGGGCATATTAAACTATGGCTACACCTTC.

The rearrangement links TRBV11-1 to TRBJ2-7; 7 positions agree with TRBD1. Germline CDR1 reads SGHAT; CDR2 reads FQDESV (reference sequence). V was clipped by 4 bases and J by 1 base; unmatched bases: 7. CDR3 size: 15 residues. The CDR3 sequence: CASSSLGGRSYEQYF. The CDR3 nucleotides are TGTGCCAGCAGCTCCTTAGGGGGCAGATCCTACGAGCAGTACTTC.

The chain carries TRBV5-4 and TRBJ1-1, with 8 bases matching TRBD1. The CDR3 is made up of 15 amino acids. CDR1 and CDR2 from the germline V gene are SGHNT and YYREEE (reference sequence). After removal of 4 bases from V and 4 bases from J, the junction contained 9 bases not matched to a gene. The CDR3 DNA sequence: TGTGCCAGCAGCCAACCTGGAACAGGGGGCACTGAAGCTTTCTTT. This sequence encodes CASSQPGTGGTEAFF.

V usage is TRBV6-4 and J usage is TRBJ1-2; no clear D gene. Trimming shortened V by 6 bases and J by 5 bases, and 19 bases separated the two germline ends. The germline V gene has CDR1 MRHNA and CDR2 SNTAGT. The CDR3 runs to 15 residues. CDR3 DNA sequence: TGTGCCAGCAGGGGAGATATATGGGTGGGTTATGGCTACACCTTC. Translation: CASRGDIWVGYGYTF.

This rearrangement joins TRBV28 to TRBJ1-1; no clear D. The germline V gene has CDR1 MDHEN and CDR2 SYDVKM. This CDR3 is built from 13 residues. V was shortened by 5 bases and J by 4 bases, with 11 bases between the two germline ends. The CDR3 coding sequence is TGTGCCAGCAGTCGCCACGGAGGCACTGAAGCTTTCTTT. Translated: CASSRHGGTEAFF.

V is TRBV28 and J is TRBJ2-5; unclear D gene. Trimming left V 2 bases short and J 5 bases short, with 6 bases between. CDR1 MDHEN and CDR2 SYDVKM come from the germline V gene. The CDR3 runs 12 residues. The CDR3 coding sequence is TGTGCCAGCAGTTTAGCGAGTGAGACCCAGTACTTC. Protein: CASSLASETQYF.

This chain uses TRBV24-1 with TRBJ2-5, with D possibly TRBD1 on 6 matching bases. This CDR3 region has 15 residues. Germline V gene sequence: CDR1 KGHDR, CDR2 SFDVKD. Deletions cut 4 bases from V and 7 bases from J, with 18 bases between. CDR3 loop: CATSEHRLGAGTQYF. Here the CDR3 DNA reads TGTGCCACCAGTGAACACCGTCTGGGGGCTGGGACCCAGTACTTC.

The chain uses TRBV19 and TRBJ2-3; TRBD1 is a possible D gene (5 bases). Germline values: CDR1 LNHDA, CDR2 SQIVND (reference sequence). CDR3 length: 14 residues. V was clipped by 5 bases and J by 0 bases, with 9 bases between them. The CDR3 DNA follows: TGTGCCAGTAGTTTCAGGGCTAGCACAGATACGCAGTATTTT. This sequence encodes CASSFRASTDTQYF.

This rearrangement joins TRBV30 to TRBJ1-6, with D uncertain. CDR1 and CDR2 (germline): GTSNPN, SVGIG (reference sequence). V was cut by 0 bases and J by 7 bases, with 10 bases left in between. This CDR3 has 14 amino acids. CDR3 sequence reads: CAWSVARGNSPLHF. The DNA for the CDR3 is TGTGCCTGGAGTGTAGCCAGAGGAAATTCACCCCTCCACTTT.